This entry lists 7 T cell receptor beta chains sequenced from one sample in a study of blood T cell repertoires in COVID-19. Generated by immunoSEQ multiplex PCR, the TCRdb table keeps only in-frame clones and is missing some. The table shows fewer than 150,000 clones, with just under 85% occurring only once. Sequencing was carried out using peripheral blood. All receptors come from a woman between 45 and 65 years old with acute or convalescent COVID-19.

This sequence joins TRBV6-4 and TRBJ1-6; D is perhaps TRBD1 (6 bases). V shed 6 bases and J shed 7 bases, with 16 bases lying between them. CDR1 MRHNA and CDR2 SNTAGT come from the germline V gene. The CDR3 contains 15 residues. CDR3 region: CASRSERTANSPLHF. CDR3 nucleotide sequence: TGTGCCAGCAGATCGGAACGGACAGCCAATTCACCCCTCCACTTT.

The rearrangement joins TRBV4-1 to TRBJ1-2; TRBD1 matches at 9 bases. Looked up from germline, CDR1 is MGHRA and CDR2 is YSYEKL. J lost 6 bases, V lost 0 bases, and 5 bases had no gene match. The CDR3 spans 15 residues. The CDR3, as DNA: TGCGCCAGCAGCCAAGATGGGACAGGGAATGATGGCTACACCTTC. Translated, it gives CASSQDGTGNDGYTF.

This clone was seen only a few times. The chain has TRBV24-1 and TRBJ1-5; TRBD1 matches 9 bases. This CDR3 is built from 13 residues. Trimming at V came to 3 bases and at J to 7 bases, leaving 0 bases not matched to a gene. Germline loops: CDR1 KGHDR, CDR2 SFDVKD. The CDR3 DNA is TGTGCCACCAGTGATGGACAGGGGCAGCCCCAGCATTTT. Residues: CATSDGQGQPQHF.

The rearrangement joins TRBV2 to TRBJ1-6; 8 bases are shared with TRBD1. After removal of 3 bases from V and 9 bases from J, the junction contained 7 bases not matched to a gene. The CDR3 totals 15 residues. In germline, CDR1 is SNHLY, CDR2 FYNNEI. This chain's CDR3 is CASSDFGQGGSPLHF. The CDR3 coding sequence is TGTGCCAGCAGTGATTTCGGACAGGGAGGTTCACCCCTCCACTTT.

This chain joins TRBV11-2 and TRBJ1-3; TRBD1 might be the D (5 bases). From germline, CDR1 is SGHAT and CDR2 FQNNGV. V lost 3 bases and J lost 7, with 7 bases in between. This CDR3 has 12 amino acids. The CDR3 protein is CASSLEGNTIYF. DNA of the CDR3: TGTGCCAGCAGCTTGGAGGGGAACACCATATATTTT.

The chain recombines TRBV10-3 with TRBJ1-5; D ambiguous. Trimming left V 0 bases short and J 0 bases short, with 9 bases between. The CDR3 has 16 amino acids. Per germline, CDR1 ENHRY and CDR2 SYGVKD. Here the CDR3 DNA reads TGTGCCATCAGTGAGTCGGGCGTTAATAGCAATCAGCCCCAGCATTTT. Protein product: CAISESGVNSNQPQHF.

This rearrangement joins TRBV12-3 or TRBV12-4 to TRBJ2-7; D is unclear. The V gene lost 7 bases and the J gene lost 6 bases, with 16 bases spanning the gap. There are 13 residues in the CDR3. DNA for the CDR3: TGTGCCAGCACTCGATTCAGGAACTTCGAGCAGTACTTC. Translating gives CASTRFRNFEQYF.